The rows below give T cell receptor beta chains drawn from one sample of a study of shared clonotypes between healthy human individuals. Method: immunoSEQ multiplex PCR; TCRdb's copy keeps in-frame clones and lacks some. The sample records 2 million to 2.5 million clones, about 94% being singletons. Material for sequencing was naive CD4+ T cells sorted from blood. The receptors come from a man between 18 and 29 years old in good health. The CDR3 runs from the conserved cysteine through the conserved F or W. D genes are given only for firm matches. Size is stated for part of the rows, as once, few or many counts, or as a class when the clone is expanded.

v_gene	d_gene	abundance	j_gene	CDR3aa	CDR3nt
TRBV30	TRBD2	NA	TRBJ2-1	CAWSQSSGGRSYNEQFF	TGTGCCTGGTCTCAGTCTAGCGGGGGGCGTTCCTACAATGAGCAGTTCTTC
TRBV28	NA	NA	TRBJ1-2	CASSLGVGDGYTF	TGTGCCAGCAGTTTAGGGGTCGGCGATGGCTACACCTTC
TRBV7-2	NA	NA	TRBJ2-2	CASSDPGVDGELFF	TGTGCCAGCAGCGACCCAGGGGTTGACGGGGAGCTGTTTTTT
TRBV6-5	NA	NA	TRBJ2-7	CASSSAGTAVREQYF	TGTGCCAGCAGCTCGGCCGGGACCGCAGTAAGGGAGCAGTACTTC
TRBV6-6	NA	NA	TRBJ1-3	CASGPGSAAGNTIYF	TGTGCCAGCGGCCCTGGGTCCGCGGCAGGAAACACCATATATTTT
TRBV7-9	NA	NA	TRBJ2-1	CASTDIFPSYNEQFF	TGTGCCAGCACCGACATATTTCCCTCCTACAATGAGCAGTTCTTC
TRBV9	TRBD1	NA	TRBJ1-2	CASSVGQGEVDYGYTF	TGTGCCAGCAGCGTAGGACAGGGGGAGGTTGACTATGGCTACACCTTC
TRBV11-3	NA	NA	TRBJ1-6	CASSNCDSPNFAGPLHF	TGTGCCAGCAGCAATTGTGACAGTCCGAATTTCGCGGGGCCCCTCCACTTT
TRBV5-1	TRBD2	NA	TRBJ2-5	CASSSAAGGEETQYF	TGCGCCAGCAGCAGTGCAGCGGGAGGAGAAGAGACCCAGTACTTC
TRBV5-1	TRBD1	NA	TRBJ1-1	CASSLAQGVLIHTEAFF	TGCGCCAGCAGTTTGGCGCAGGGGGTACTTATTCACACTGAAGCTTTCTTT
TRBV6-5	TRBD1	NA	TRBJ1-2	CASSSDRARGYGYTF	TGTGCCAGCAGTTCTGACAGGGCCCGGGGCTATGGCTACACCTTC
TRBV29-1	NA	NA	TRBJ1-4	CSVEEGQSVGLFF	TGCAGCGTTGAAGAGGGACAATCCGTGGGACTGTTTTTT
TRBV11-2	NA	NA	TRBJ2-1	CASSLDYYNEQFF	TGTGCCAGCAGCTTAGACTACTACAATGAGCAGTTCTTC
TRBV5-1	NA	NA	TRBJ2-5	CASSGAGIETQYF	TGCGCCAGCAGCGGGGCAGGGATAGAGACCCAGTACTTC
TRBV7-2	NA	NA	TRBJ2-1	CASSPKQRIGEQFF	TGTGCCAGCAGCCCGAAACAGCGAATAGGAGAGCAGTTCTTC
TRBV5-4	NA	NA	TRBJ1-4	CASSFGQGNEKLFF	TGTGCCAGCAGCTTCGGACAAGGCAATGAAAAACTGTTTTTT
TRBV6-5	NA	NA	TRBJ1-1	CASSYSAGSSTEAFF	TGTGCCAGCAGTTACAGTGCAGGGTCGTCCACTGAAGCTTTCTTT
TRBV5-1	NA	NA	TRBJ2-7	CASSLWFANEQYF	TGCGCCAGCAGCTTGTGGTTCGCTAACGAGCAGTACTTC
TRBV7-9	TRBD2	NA	TRBJ2-3	CASSFGTSGSTDTQYF	TGTGCCAGCAGCTTTGGGACTAGCGGAAGCACAGATACGCAGTATTTT
TRBV6-1	TRBD1	NA	TRBJ2-7	CASISGTGAYEQYF	TGTGCCAGCATATCCGGGACAGGGGCCTACGAGCAGTACTTC
TRBV19	TRBD2	NA	TRBJ2-7	CASSTAGGPVGEQYF	TGTGCCAGTAGTACAGCGGGGGGGCCCGTAGGCGAGCAGTACTTC
TRBV2	TRBD1	once	TRBJ1-1	CASRKTGAGTEAFF	TGTGCCAGCAGAAAGACAGGGGCGGGCACTGAAGCTTTCTTT